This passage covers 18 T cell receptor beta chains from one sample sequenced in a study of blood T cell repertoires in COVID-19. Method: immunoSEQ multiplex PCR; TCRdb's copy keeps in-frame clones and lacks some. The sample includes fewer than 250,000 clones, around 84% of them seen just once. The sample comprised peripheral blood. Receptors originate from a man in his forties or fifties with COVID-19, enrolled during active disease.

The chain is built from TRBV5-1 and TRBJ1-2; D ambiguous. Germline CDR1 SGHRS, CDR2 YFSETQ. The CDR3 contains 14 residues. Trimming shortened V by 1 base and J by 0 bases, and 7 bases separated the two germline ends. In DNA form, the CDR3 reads TGCGCCAGCAGCTTGCAGTATCCTAACTATGGCTACACCTTC. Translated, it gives CASSLQYPNYGYTF.

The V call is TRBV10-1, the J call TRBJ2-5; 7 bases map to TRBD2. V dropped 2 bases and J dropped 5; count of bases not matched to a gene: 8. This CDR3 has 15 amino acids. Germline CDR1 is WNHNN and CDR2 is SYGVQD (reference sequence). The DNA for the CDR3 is TGCGCCAGCAGTGAGGGCGGGAGTTCGAGGGAGACCCAGTACTTC. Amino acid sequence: CASSEGGSSRETQYF.

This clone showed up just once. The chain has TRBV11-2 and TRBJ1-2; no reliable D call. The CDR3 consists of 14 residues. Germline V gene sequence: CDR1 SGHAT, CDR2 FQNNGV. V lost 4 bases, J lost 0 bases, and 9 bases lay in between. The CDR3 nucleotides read TGTGCCAGCAGCTGGGCAGGCGCTAACTATGGCTACACCTTC. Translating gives CASSWAGANYGYTF.

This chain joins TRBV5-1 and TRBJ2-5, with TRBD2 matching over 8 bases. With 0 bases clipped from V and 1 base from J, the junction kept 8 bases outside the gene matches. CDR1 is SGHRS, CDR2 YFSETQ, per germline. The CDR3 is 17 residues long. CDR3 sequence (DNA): TGCGCCAGCAGCTTGGGGGTGTTTAGCGGGGCCCAAGAGACCCAGTACTTC. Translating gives CASSLGVFSGAQETQYF. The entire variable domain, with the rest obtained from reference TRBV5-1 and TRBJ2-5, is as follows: KAGVTQTPRYLIKTRGQQVTLSCSPISGHRSVSWYQQTPGQGLQFLFEYFSETQRNKGNFPGRFSGRQFSNSRSEMNVSTLELGDSALYLCASSLGVFSGAQETQYFGPGTRLLVL.

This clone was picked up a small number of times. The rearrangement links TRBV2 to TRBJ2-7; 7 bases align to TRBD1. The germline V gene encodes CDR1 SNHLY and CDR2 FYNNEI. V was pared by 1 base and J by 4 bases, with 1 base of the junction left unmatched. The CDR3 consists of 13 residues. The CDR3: CASSEVTGYEQYF. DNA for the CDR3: TGTGCCAGCAGTGAAGTGACAGGGTACGAGCAGTACTTC.

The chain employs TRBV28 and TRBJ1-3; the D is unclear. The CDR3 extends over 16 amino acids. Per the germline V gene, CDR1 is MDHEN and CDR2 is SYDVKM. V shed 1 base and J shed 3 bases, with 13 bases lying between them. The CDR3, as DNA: TGTGCCAGCAGTTTATTCGGCCAGACTAGTGGAAACACCATATATTTT. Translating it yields CASSLFGQTSGNTIYF.

The CDR3 protein is CASSLLTGKTGELFF. CDR3 DNA: TGTGCCAGCAGCTTATTAACAGGGAAAACCGGGGAGCTGTTTTTT. This chain joins TRBV7-2 and TRBJ2-2; a possible D gene is TRBD1 (6 bases). This CDR3 has 15 amino acids. The V and J ends lost 2 bases and 5 bases respectively, with 12 bases between them. Germline assignment: CDR1 SGHTA and CDR2 FQGNSA.

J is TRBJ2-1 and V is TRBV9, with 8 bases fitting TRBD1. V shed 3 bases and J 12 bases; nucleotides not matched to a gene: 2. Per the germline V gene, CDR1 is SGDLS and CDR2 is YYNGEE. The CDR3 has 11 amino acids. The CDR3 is CASSGGQGQFF. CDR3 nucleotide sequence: TGTGCCAGCAGCGGCGGACAGGGGCAGTTCTTC.

This chain's CDR3 is CASSPGPNQPQHF. The CDR3 DNA reads as TGTGCCAGCTCACCGGGGCCTAATCAGCCCCAGCATTTT. This rearrangement joins TRBV18 to TRBJ1-5; weak D call: TRBD1 (5 bases). The CDR3 is 13 amino acids. Germline V CDR1 and CDR2: KGHSH, LQKENI. Deletions cut 3 bases from V and 4 bases from J, with 7 bases between.

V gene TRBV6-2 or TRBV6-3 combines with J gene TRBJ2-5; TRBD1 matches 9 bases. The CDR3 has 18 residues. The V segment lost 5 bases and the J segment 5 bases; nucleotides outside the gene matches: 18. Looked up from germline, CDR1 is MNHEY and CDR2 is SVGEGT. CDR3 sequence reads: CASSPDRGDHHFKETQYF. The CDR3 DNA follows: TGTGCCAGCAGTCCCGACAGGGGGGATCATCATTTCAAGGAGACCCAGTACTTC.

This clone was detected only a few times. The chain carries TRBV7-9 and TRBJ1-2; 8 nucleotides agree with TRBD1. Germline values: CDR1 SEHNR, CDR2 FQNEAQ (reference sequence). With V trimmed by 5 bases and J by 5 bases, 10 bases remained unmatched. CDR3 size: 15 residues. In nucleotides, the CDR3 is TGTGCCAGCAGCCTATCAGGGGGCGGAGGGTATGGCTACACCTTC. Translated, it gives CASSLSGGGGYGYTF. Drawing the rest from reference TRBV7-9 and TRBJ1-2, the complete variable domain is DTGVSQNPRHKITKRGQNVTFRCDPISEHNRLYWYRQTLGQGPEFLTYFQNEAQLEKSRLLSDRFSAERPKGSFSTLEIQRTEQGDSAMYLCASSLSGGGGYGYTFGSGTRLTVV.

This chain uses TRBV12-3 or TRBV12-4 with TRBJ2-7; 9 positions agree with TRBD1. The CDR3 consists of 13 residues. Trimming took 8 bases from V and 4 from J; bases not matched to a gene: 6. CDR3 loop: CASGEQGAYEQYF. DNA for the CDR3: TGTGCCAGCGGCGAACAGGGGGCTTACGAGCAGTACTTC.

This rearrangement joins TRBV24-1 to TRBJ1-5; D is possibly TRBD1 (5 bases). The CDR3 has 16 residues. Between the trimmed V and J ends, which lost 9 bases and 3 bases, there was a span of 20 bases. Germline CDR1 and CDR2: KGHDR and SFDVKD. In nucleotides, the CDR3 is TGTGCCACCGCAACGTCCACGGCAGGGAACAATCAGCCCCAGCATTTT. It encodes CATATSTAGNNQPQHF.

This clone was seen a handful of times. CDR3 DNA: TGTGCCAGCAGCTCCGAGACTAGCGGGAGAGCGAATGAGCAGTTCTTC. It translates to CASSSETSGRANEQFF. This chain joins TRBV7-3 and TRBJ2-1, with 12 bases matching TRBD2. V gave up 4 bases and J gave up 7 bases; unmatched junction bases: 8. Germline CDR1 and CDR2: SGHTA and FQGTGA. This CDR3 spans 16 amino acids. Full variable domain (remainder filled in from reference TRBV7-3 and TRBJ2-1): GAGVSQTPSNKVTEKGKYVELRCDPISGHTALYWYRQSLGQGPEFLIYFQGTGAADDSGLPNDRFFAVRPEGSVSTLKIQRTERGDSAVYLCASSSETSGRANEQFFGPGTRLTVL.

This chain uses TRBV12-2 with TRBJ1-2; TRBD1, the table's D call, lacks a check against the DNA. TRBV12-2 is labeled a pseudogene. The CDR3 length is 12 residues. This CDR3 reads CASRLGQGGATF. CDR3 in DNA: TGTGCAAGTCGCTTGGGACAGGGAGGCGCAACCTTC.

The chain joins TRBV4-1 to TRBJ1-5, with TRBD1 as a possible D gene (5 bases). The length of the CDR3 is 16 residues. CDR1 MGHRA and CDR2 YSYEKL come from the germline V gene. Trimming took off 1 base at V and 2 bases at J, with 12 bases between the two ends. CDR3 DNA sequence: TGCGCCAGCAGCCAAGTGTCAGGGTCGGGCAATCAGCCCCAGCATTTT. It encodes CASSQVSGSGNQPQHF.

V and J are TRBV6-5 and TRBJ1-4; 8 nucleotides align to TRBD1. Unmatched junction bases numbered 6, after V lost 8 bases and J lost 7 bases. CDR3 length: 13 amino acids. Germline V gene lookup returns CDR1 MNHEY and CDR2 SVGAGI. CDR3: CASQDRAIEKLFF. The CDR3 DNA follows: TGTGCCAGCCAGGACAGGGCAATTGAAAAACTGTTTTTT.

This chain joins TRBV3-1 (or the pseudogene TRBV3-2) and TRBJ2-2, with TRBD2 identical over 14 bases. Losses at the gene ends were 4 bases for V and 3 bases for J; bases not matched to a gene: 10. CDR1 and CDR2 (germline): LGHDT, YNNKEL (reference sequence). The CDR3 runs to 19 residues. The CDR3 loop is CASSPRLAGGPRDTGELFF. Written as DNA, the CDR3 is TGTGCCAGCAGCCCGCGACTAGCGGGAGGGCCAAGGGACACCGGGGAGCTGTTTTTT.